Each of the 20 T cell receptor beta chains below was sequenced from the same sample in a study of blood T cells in healthy people across ages. Using a J-beta primer mix together with a sample-barcoded 5' primer, a second PCR was run for about 7 to 12 cycles. TCRdb re-called the 5' RACE reads with MiXCR, one entry per CDR3 protein. The sample lists about 640,000 distinct CDR3 sequences; around three fifths were seen once. Sequencing was performed on blood. All receptors come from a man aged 55-75 years in good health.

The table lists this clonotype with a few counts. CDR3 amino acids: CASSDDRGNSPLHF. The CDR3 DNA reads TGTGCCAGCAGCGACGACAGGGGGAATTCACCCCTCCACTTT. The chain recombines TRBV3-1 with TRBJ1-6, with 9 nucleotides matching TRBD1. CDR3 size: 14 residues. Germline V gene lookup returns CDR1 LGHDT and CDR2 YNNKEL (reference sequence). The V and J ends lost 5 bases and 7 bases, in that order; junction bases with no gene match: 3.

This clonotype was picked up many times. The chain is built from TRBV7-9 and TRBJ2-5; 10 positions agree with TRBD1. CDR1 and CDR2 from the germline V gene are SEHNR and FQNEAQ (reference sequence). Trimming at V came to 8 bases and at J to 5 bases, leaving 11 bases not matched to a gene. The CDR3 loop spans 15 amino acids. CDR3 nucleotides: TGTGCCAGCGGATTGGGCGGGACAGGGGACGAGACCCAGTACTTC. The encoded protein is CASGLGGTGDETQYF.

The gene calls are TRBV9 and TRBJ2-3; TRBD1 matches at 10 bases. J was trimmed by 8 bases and V by 0 bases; bases with no gene match: 6. Germline V CDR1 and CDR2: SGDLS, YYNGEE. CDR3 size: 15 residues. The CDR3 coding sequence is TGTGCCAGCAGCGTAGCGGGACAGGGGACCCTTACGCAGTATTTT. It encodes CASSVAGQGTLTQYF.

This chain uses TRBV6-5 with TRBJ2-5, with TRBD2 as a possible D gene (5 bases). Trimming took off 6 bases at V and 2 bases at J, with 19 bases between the two ends. CDR1 and CDR2 from the germline V gene are MNHEY and SVGAGI. The CDR3 has 16 amino acids. The CDR3 coding sequence is TGTGCCAGCAGCTCCAGATCGACTACCACACAAGAGACCCAGTACTTC. Its protein is CASSSRSTTTQETQYF.

V usage is TRBV12-3 or TRBV12-4 and J usage is TRBJ2-1; D is unresolved. The tail of the sequence fits TRBJ2-7 better, so the J call may be wrong. The CDR3 runs to 14 residues. The CDR3 reads CASQRLSSYNEQYF. DNA of the CDR3: TGTGCCAGCCAGCGACTCTCCTCCTACAATGAGCAGTACTTC.

The V and J genes are TRBV10-3 and TRBJ1-1; D uncertain. V was pared by 4 bases and J by 2 bases, with 8 bases between. CDR1 and CDR2 from the germline V gene are ENHRY and SYGVKD. The CDR3 runs to 13 residues. The CDR3 loop reads CAISVGLNTEAFF. In DNA, the CDR3 is TGTGCCATCAGTGTAGGACTCAACACTGAAGCTTTCTTT.

This chain connects TRBV7-9 to TRBJ2-3; 9 bases align to TRBD2. The germline CDR1 and CDR2 sequences are SEHNR and FQNEAQ (reference sequence). V lost 3 bases to trimming and J lost 3 bases; unmatched junction nucleotides: 7. CDR3 size: 16 residues. The CDR3 DNA sequence: TGTGCCAGCAGCTTCCCGGGACTAGCCACTACAGATACGCAGTATTTT. Its translation is CASSFPGLATTDTQYF.

The rearrangement joins TRBV3-1 to TRBJ1-2; 10 bases line up with TRBD1. Losses at the gene ends were 3 bases for V and 1 base for J; bases not matched to a gene: 11. The germline gives CDR1 LGHDT, CDR2 YNNKEL (reference sequence). CDR3 length equals 18 residues. CDR3 nucleotide sequence: TGTGCCAGCAGCCAGGGACCGGGACAGGGGATTTTTAACTATGGCTACACCTTC. It yields the protein CASSQGPGQGIFNYGYTF.

The V gene is TRBV27, the J gene TRBJ1-4, with D perhaps TRBD1 (5 bases). The germline V gene has CDR1 MNHEY and CDR2 SMNVEV (reference sequence). The CDR3 spans 14 residues. Between the trimmed V and J ends, which lost 0 bases and 8 bases, there was a span of 10 bases. The DNA of the CDR3 is TGTGCCAGCAGTTTATCGGGACTGGGAGAAAAACTGTTTTTT. It specifies CASSLSGLGEKLFF. The complete variable domain, with remaining parts taken from reference TRBV27 and TRBJ1-4, reads EAQVTQNPRYLITVTGKKLTVTCSQNMNHEYMSWYRQDPGLGLRQIYYSMNVEVTDKGDVPEGYKVSRKEKRNFPLILESPSPNQTSLYFCASSLSGLGEKLFFGSGTQLSVL.

The rearrangement joins TRBV6-5 to TRBJ2-1, with 7 bases lining up with TRBD1. The CDR3 spans 14 residues. CDR1 and CDR2 from the germline V gene are MNHEY and SVGAGI. V trimming: 6 bases; J trimming: 0 bases; junction bases outside the gene matches: 2. The CDR3 DNA reads TGTGCCAGCAGAAGACAGGGCTCCTACAATGAGCAGTTCTTC. Protein sequence: CASRRQGSYNEQFF.

This clonotype has more than one count but fewer than ten. The rearrangement links TRBV9 to TRBJ1-1; 11 positions match TRBD1. The CDR3 spans 17 residues. Per germline, CDR1 SGDLS and CDR2 YYNGEE. V was clipped by 4 bases and J by 4 bases; unmatched bases: 12. The CDR3 region has the DNA TGTGCCAGCAGCTTAAGTTCCGGGACAGGGGGGGGCACTGAAGCTTTCTTT. It is translated as CASSLSSGTGGGTEAFF.

The chain has TRBV7-9 and TRBJ2-1, with 7 nucleotides matching TRBD2. J gave up 0 bases and V 3 bases, and 2 bases lay outside the gene matches. This CDR3 spans 15 amino acids. CDR1 and CDR2 (germline): SEHNR, FQNEAQ (reference sequence). Here the CDR3 reads CASSFSGFSYNEQFF. The CDR3 region has the DNA TGTGCCAGCAGCTTTAGCGGGTTCTCCTACAATGAGCAGTTCTTC.

The chain recombines TRBV11-2 with TRBJ2-5; 15 positions match TRBD2. The length of the CDR3 is 17 residues. J lost 3 bases, V lost 0 bases, and 2 bases had no gene match. Germline assignment: CDR1 SGHAT and CDR2 FQNNGV. In DNA, the CDR3 is TGTGCCAGCAGCTTAGAGGGGACTAGCGGGGGGAAAGAGACCCAGTACTTC. Residues: CASSLEGTSGGKETQYF.

The chain is built from TRBV5-1 and TRBJ1-2; D is ambiguous. The length of the CDR3 is 13 residues. Germline CDR1 is SGHRS and CDR2 is YFSETQ. Trimming pared 4 bases from V and 8 bases from J, leaving 15 bases between. This chain's CDR3 is CASSPDRPRGYTF. In DNA form, the CDR3 reads TGCGCCAGCAGCCCCGACCGACCCCGAGGCTACACCTTC.

Comment on this clonotype: A read error may explain this, as a much larger clone is one base away. The chain's CDR3 is CVSRDRQATNEKLFF. The CDR3 DNA is TGTGTCAGCAGAGACAGACAGGCAACTAATGAAAAACTGTTTTTT. This chain connects TRBV2 to TRBJ1-4; D may be TRBD1 (6 bases). This CDR3 spans 15 amino acids. Germline lookup yields CDR1 SNHLY and CDR2 FYNNEI.

The chain joins TRBV4-1 to TRBJ1-2; the D is unclear. CDR3 length: 15 amino acids. V was cut by 0 bases and J by 9 bases, with 17 bases left in between. Germline CDR1 reads MGHRA; CDR2 reads YSYEKL. The CDR3 DNA sequence: TGCGCCAGCAGCCAAGATTTAAACAAAGGTGGGCGCTACACCTTC. As protein: CASSQDLNKGGRYTF.

The chain employs TRBV14 and TRBJ2-1, with a weak D call TRBD2 (6 bases). The CDR3 is 16 amino acids. Germline-derived CDR1 and CDR2 are SGHDN and FVKESK. The V end lost 4 bases, the J end lost 8 bases, and 21 bases lay between the germline ends. The CDR3 sequence: CASSLPRGSLHHEQFF. The CDR3, as DNA: TGTGCCAGCAGCCTTCCACGGGGGTCCTTGCATCATGAGCAGTTCTTC.

This chain links TRBV27 with TRBJ2-3, with 7 nucleotides matching TRBD1. Unmatched junction bases numbered 3, after V lost 3 bases and J lost 0 bases. CDR3 length: 15 residues. Germline V gene data show CDR1 as MNHEY and CDR2 as SMNVEV (reference sequence). In DNA, the CDR3 is TGTGCCAGCAGTTTTATGGGACAGAGCACAGATACGCAGTATTTT. Amino acids: CASSFMGQSTDTQYF.

V is TRBV4-1 and J is TRBJ2-3; 9 bases align to TRBD1. The J segment lost 3 bases and the V segment lost 2 bases, leaving 9 bases of the junction unmatched. The germline gives CDR1 MGHRA, CDR2 YSYEKL. This CDR3 is built from 17 residues. The CDR3 DNA is TGCGCCAGCAGCCAATTCAACGGGACAGGGCTGACAGATACGCAGTATTTT. Amino acids: CASSQFNGTGLTDTQYF.

The CDR3 spells CASSLGVTGYEQYF. CDR3 DNA: TGTGCCAGCAGTTTAGGGGTGACCGGGTACGAGCAGTACTTC. This chain connects TRBV6-6 to TRBJ2-7, with D possibly TRBD1 on 5 matching bases. The germline V gene encodes CDR1 MNHNY and CDR2 SVGAGI (reference sequence). V was trimmed by 4 bases and J by 4 bases, leaving 14 bases between them. The CDR3 contains 14 residues.